Each of the 13 T cell receptor beta chains below was sequenced from the same sample in a study of metastatic and nonmetastatic thyroid tumors. None of the patients had undergone any treatment ahead of thyroid surgery. TCRdb redid the clone calls on the PCR reads using MiXCR. This table has tens of thousands of clones, around 20% appearing once. The material sequenced was adjacent normal tissue. These receptors all come from a female donor with papillary thyroid cancer or a benign thyroid nodule (not recorded which). Some clones in this sample may be carry-over from other donors' samples.

The rearrangement joins TRBV5-6 to TRBJ1-1; TRBD1 matches at 8 bases. The trim removed 3 bases at V and 1 base at J, leaving 11 bases unmatched. CDR1 is SGHDT and CDR2 is YYEEEE in the germline V gene. This CDR3 region has 17 residues. CDR3 sequence reads: CASSWGGQGAGNTEAFF. The DNA for the CDR3 is TGTGCCAGCAGCTGGGGAGGGCAGGGGGCAGGGAACACTGAAGCTTTCTTT.

The chain employs TRBV7-2 and TRBJ2-4; 16 nucleotides match TRBD2. Germline CDR1 and CDR2: SGHTA and FQGNSA. CDR3 size: 17 residues. The CDR3 nucleotides are TGTGCAATCAGATTCCAGGGACTAGCGGGAGGGCTGGACATTCAGTACTTC. It specifies CAIRFQGLAGGLDIQYF.

This clone was counted at least ten times. This chain joins TRBV30 and TRBJ2-3; no reliable D call. CDR1 and CDR2 from the germline V gene are GTSNPN and SVGIG (reference sequence). V gave up 4 bases and J gave up 2 bases, with 13 bases separating them. The CDR3 is 14 residues long. The CDR3 DNA sequence: TGTGCCTGGATTCCCCTGGTTAACACAGATACGCAGTATTTT. Protein product: CAWIPLVNTDTQYF. The full variable domain, in which reference TRBV30 and TRBJ2-3 provide the parts outside the CDR3, is SQTIHQWPATLVQPVGSPLSLECTVEGTSNPNLYWYRQAAGRGLQLLFYSVGIGQISSEVPQNLSASRPQDRQFILSSKKLLLSDSGFYLCAWIPLVNTDTQYFGPGTRLTVL.

CDR3 sequence: CASRIPSGGGVAGELFF. CDR3 DNA sequence: TGTGCCAGTAGAATCCCAAGCGGGGGGGGCGTAGCCGGGGAGCTGTTTTTT. The V and J genes are TRBV19 and TRBJ2-2; 10 bases fit TRBD2. The CDR3 runs to 17 residues. The germline V gene has CDR1 LNHDA and CDR2 SQIVND (reference sequence). V lost 6 bases, J lost 6 bases, and 13 bases stayed unmatched.

In its sample, this clone was seen many times. The chain links TRBV25-1 to TRBJ2-3; no clear D gene. CDR1 is MGHDK, CDR2 SYGVNS, per germline. This CDR3 is 13 amino acids long. Trimming took 5 bases from V and 4 from J, leaving 10 bases between them. The chain's CDR3 is CASSSGFPDTQYF. As DNA, the CDR3 is TGTGCCAGCAGTAGTGGTTTCCCAGATACGCAGTATTTT.

About this clone: Mismatch with germline at one junction end may stem from a read error. The same CDR3 is also encoded by other DNA sequences in this sample. The V call is TRBV30, the J call TRBJ1-2; TRBD1 matches 9 bases. The CDR3 length is 14 residues. Germline assignment: CDR1 GTSNPN and CDR2 SVGIG (reference sequence). CDR3 DNA: TGTGCCTGGAGGGCAGGACAGGGGTACTATGGCTACACGTTC. The encoded protein is CAWRAGQGYYGYTF.

In its sample, this clone was seen many times. The chain has TRBV13 and TRBJ1-2; 11 nucleotides agree with TRBD1. There are 15 residues in the CDR3. The junction had 4 bases not matched to a gene; V was cut back by 5 bases and J by 2 bases. Germline V gene lookup returns CDR1 PRHDT and CDR2 FYEKMQ (reference sequence). For the CDR3, the DNA is TGTGCCAGCAGCCCCCGGACAGGGGGCAACTATGGCTACACCTTC. Encoded protein: CASSPRTGGNYGYTF.

This clone was seen a handful of times. One end of the junction does not line up with germline, which may come from a read error. The chain combines TRBV6-2 or TRBV6-3 with TRBJ1-1; D ambiguous. The CDR3 is 13 amino acids. Germline CDR1 is MNHEY and CDR2 is SVGEGT. The CDR3 DNA sequence: TGTGCCAGCAGCTACTCCTGCCGCACTGAAGCTTTCTTT. Protein: CASSYSCRTEAFF.

This clone was counted a few times. The chain links TRBV5-6 to TRBJ2-1; D is uncertain. The CDR3 loop spans 13 amino acids. CDR1 SGHDT and CDR2 YYEEEE come from the germline V gene. V shed 0 bases and J shed 7 bases, with 8 bases lying between them. The CDR3 reads CASSLGGMNEQFF. CDR3 DNA sequence: TGTGCCAGCAGCTTGGGTGGAATGAATGAGCAGTTCTTC. Combining the CDR3 with reference TRBV5-6 and TRBJ2-1 gives the whole variable domain DAGVTQSPTHLIKTRGQQVTLRCSPKSGHDTVSWYQQALGQGPQFIFQYYEEEERQRGNFPDRFSGHQFPNYSSELNVNALLLGDSALYLCASSLGGMNEQFFGPGTRLTVL.

This clone was detected many times. The rearrangement joins TRBV20-1 to TRBJ2-4; 7 positions match TRBD2. J lost 7 bases, V lost 0 bases, and 9 bases had no gene match. Per the germline V gene, CDR1 is DFQATT and CDR2 is SNEGSKA (reference sequence). The CDR3 consists of 15 residues. The CDR3 DNA is TGCAGTGCTAGAGATCCCAAGTCCGGGGGGAACATTCAGTACTTC. It yields the protein CSARDPKSGGNIQYF.

The sample holds many counts of this clone. The gene calls are TRBV29-1 and TRBJ2-7; 9 bases agree with TRBD2. From germline, CDR1 is SQVTM and CDR2 ANQGSEA. The V gene end was trimmed by 7 bases and the J gene end by 5 bases; junction bases not matched to a gene: 9. CDR3 size: 13 residues. CDR3 region: CSGSSSGRHEQYF. In nucleotides, the CDR3 is TGCAGCGGCTCCAGTAGCGGGAGACACGAGCAGTACTTC.

The chain uses TRBV11-1 and TRBJ2-2, with D maybe TRBD1 (6 bases). The CDR3 contains 18 residues. Germline V lookup: CDR1 SGHAT, CDR2 FQDESV (reference sequence). V gave up 2 bases and J gave up 0 bases, with 16 bases separating them. The CDR3 sequence: CASSLPGDANPNTGELFF. For the CDR3, the DNA is TGTGCCAGCAGCTTACCAGGGGACGCTAACCCGAACACCGGGGAGCTGTTTTTT.

This clone rates as medium-sized. The chain links TRBV28 to TRBJ2-7, with TRBD2 matching over 8 bases. The CDR3 is 15 amino acids. Germline lookup yields CDR1 MDHEN and CDR2 SYDVKM. V was clipped by 7 bases and J by 3 bases; unmatched bases: 11. The DNA of the CDR3 is TGTGCCAGCACCCTCCGAGCGGGAGATAGCTACGAGCAGTACTTC. This encodes CASTLRAGDSYEQYF.